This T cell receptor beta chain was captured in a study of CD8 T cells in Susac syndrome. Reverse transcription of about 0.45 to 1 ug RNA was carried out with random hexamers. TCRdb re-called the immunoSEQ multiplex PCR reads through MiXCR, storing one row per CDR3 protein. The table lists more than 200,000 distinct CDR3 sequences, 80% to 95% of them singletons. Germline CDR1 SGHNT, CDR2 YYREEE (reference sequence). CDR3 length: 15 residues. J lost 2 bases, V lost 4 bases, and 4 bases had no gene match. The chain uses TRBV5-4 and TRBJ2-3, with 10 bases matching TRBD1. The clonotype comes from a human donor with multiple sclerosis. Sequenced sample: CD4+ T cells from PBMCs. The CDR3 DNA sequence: TGTGCCAGCAGCCCCGGACAGGGGGACACAGATACGCAGTATTTT. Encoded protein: CASSPGQGDTDTQYF.